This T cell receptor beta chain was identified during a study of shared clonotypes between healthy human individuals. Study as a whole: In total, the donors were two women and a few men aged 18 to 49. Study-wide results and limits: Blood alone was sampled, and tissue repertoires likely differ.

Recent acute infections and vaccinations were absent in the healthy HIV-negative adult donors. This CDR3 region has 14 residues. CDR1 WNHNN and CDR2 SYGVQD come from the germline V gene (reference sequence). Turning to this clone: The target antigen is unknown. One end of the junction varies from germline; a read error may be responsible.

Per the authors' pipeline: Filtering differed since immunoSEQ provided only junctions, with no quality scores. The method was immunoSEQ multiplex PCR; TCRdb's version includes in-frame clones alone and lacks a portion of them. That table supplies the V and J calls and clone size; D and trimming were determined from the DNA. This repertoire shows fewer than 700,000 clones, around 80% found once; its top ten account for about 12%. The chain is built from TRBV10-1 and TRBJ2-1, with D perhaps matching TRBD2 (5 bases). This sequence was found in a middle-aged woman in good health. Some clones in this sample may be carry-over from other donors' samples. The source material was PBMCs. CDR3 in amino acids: CASSGGSPYNEQFF. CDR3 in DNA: TGCGCCAGTAGTGGTGGGAGTCCCTACAATGAGCAGTTCTTC.